Presented here are 5 T cell receptor beta chains from one specimen sequenced in a study of neurological immune-mediated disorders. TCRdb called the 5' RACE reads again in MiXCR, with one record for every CDR3 protein. The table lists 65,000 to 90,000 distinct CDR3 sequences, approximately 3.3% of them singletons, with under 6.5% in the top ten. Source material: PBMCs. Every receptor here comes from a woman aged 45 to 65 with multiple sclerosis.

In its sample, this clonotype was seen many times. V and J are TRBV20-1 and TRBJ2-4; TRBD1 agrees at 10 bases. Germline loops: CDR1 DFQATT, CDR2 SNEGSKA (reference sequence). CDR3 length: 16 residues. Losses at the gene ends were 1 base for V and 4 bases for J; bases not matched to a gene: 7. The CDR3 loop reads CSARGQGAAVKNIQYF. CDR3 bases: TGCAGTGCTAGAGGACAGGGGGCGGCGGTGAAAAACATTCAGTACTTC.

At least ten counts were recorded for this clonotype. V and J are TRBV10-3 and TRBJ2-7, with no clear D. The length of the CDR3 is 15 residues. Germline CDR1 reads ENHRY; CDR2 reads SYGVKD. The germline V and J ends were trimmed by 3 bases and 4 bases, with 16 bases remaining between them. The CDR3 protein is CAISEFGDNGYEQYF. The CDR3, as DNA: TGTGCCATCAGTGAATTTGGAGATAACGGTTACGAGCAGTACTTC.

There are a few counts of this clonotype. The CDR3 loop is CASSPLVAGLAGGQSTDTQYF. The CDR3 DNA follows: TGTGCCAGCAGTCCCCTTGTGGCCGGACTAGCGGGGGGGCAGAGCACAGATACGCAGTATTTT. The chain couples TRBV7-2 to TRBJ2-3, with 15 bases matching TRBD2. The germline gives CDR1 SGHTA, CDR2 FQGNSA. CDR3 size: 21 residues. Unmatched junction bases numbered 16, after V lost 6 bases and J lost 0 bases.

The table lists this clonotype with many counts. CDR3 amino acids: CAISDRGNEQFF. The CDR3 DNA reads as TGTGCCATCAGTGACAGGGGGAATGAGCAGTTCTTC. This sequence joins TRBV10-3 and TRBJ2-1, with 7 positions matching TRBD1. Germline-derived CDR1 and CDR2 are ENHRY and SYGVKD. Germline trimming cut 3 bases from V and 7 bases from J; bases unmatched to any gene: 0. This CDR3 spans 12 amino acids.

This clonotype has a count of ten or more. The V gene is TRBV7-2, the J gene TRBJ2-7; 8 bases are shared with TRBD1. V lost 3 bases, J lost 0 bases, and 7 bases stayed unmatched. Per the germline V gene, CDR1 is SGHTA and CDR2 is FQGNSA. The length of the CDR3 is 16 residues. The CDR3 region is CASSFFRDRSSYEQYF. CDR3 nucleotides: TGTGCCAGCAGCTTTTTCCGGGACAGGAGCTCCTACGAGCAGTACTTC.